This T cell receptor (beta chain) was recorded in a study of blood T cell repertoires in COVID-19 (dated by TCRdb to about 2020). The study in broad terms: The collaborator samples originated in the United States, Italy and Spain and spanned the acute and convalescent phases of COVID-19. The material from the prospective study consisted of cDNA or gDNA derived from T cells, B-cell-depleted T cells, or PBMCs. Deeply sampled blood TCRbeta repertoires from subjects exposed to, actively infected with, or recovered from COVID-19 were included in the dataset. The repertoires were released in a freely available public database meant as a resource for research on the immune response to SARS-CoV-2. Samples were obtained from the ongoing ImmuneRACE study (first 160 participants) and from 1,254 subjects provided by 6 global collaborators. Sample metadata almost always included a de-identified subject ID, COVID-19 status, age in years and sex. Where HLA class I and class II types were available, the types were taken from metadata supplied by the sample provider, not from assay-based typing. Broad study findings and their caveats: Clinical and demographic metadata were provided uncurated, with the amount varying by source and participant.

The immunoSEQ Assay, a bias-controlled multiplex PCR, was used to amplify TCRbeta CDR3 regions from genomic DNA. The authors' pipeline ran thus. The number of nucleated cells in each sample was estimated by amplification of reference gene primers within the assay. To quantify the absolute abundance of each unique TCRbeta CDR3 rearrangement, sequence reads were collapsed and filtered. For each sample, productive Simpson clonality was calculated by taking the square root of Simpson's diversity index across productive rearrangements. Imported from immuneACCESS, the table was reduced by TCRdb to in-frame sequences with V and J called. These copies leave out some clones; in studies compared against another copy, an unresolved V gene accounts for under half, and the cause of the remainder is not known. The D gene and trimming were derived from the DNA, and the V and J assignments and clone size from that table. Within this sample are about 140,000 clones, with roughly 90% of them counted one time only. 1.5% to 2% of the sample goes to the ten largest clones.

About this clone itself: Its antigen has not been determined. Per-base qualities were not stored, and no clone one base away is much larger.

The collaborating institutions used their own protocols to collect whole blood in K2EDTA tubes. For TCRbeta analysis, collaborators shipped samples as frozen whole blood, isolated PBMCs, or DNA extracted from either of those sample types. Taken from the germline V gene, the CDR1 and CDR2 loops are ENHRY and SYGVKD. The cysteine opens and the phenylalanine closes a CDR3 of 14 amino acids. CDR3 DNA only is kept here, 42 bases in frame from base 1. For this chain, trimming is 11 bases at the V end and 4 bases at the J end, and the number of junction bases without a gene match is 5. The clonotype comes from a human donor in a cohort sampled during active COVID-19. Rearrangement joined TRBV10-3 to TRBJ2-3; 14 middle bases align to TRBD2. Sequencing was done on a sample of peripheral blood. The CDR3 region reads CAVKTSGGADTQYF. The DNA reads TGTGCCGTCAAGACTAGCGGGGGGGCAGATACGCAGTATTTT.